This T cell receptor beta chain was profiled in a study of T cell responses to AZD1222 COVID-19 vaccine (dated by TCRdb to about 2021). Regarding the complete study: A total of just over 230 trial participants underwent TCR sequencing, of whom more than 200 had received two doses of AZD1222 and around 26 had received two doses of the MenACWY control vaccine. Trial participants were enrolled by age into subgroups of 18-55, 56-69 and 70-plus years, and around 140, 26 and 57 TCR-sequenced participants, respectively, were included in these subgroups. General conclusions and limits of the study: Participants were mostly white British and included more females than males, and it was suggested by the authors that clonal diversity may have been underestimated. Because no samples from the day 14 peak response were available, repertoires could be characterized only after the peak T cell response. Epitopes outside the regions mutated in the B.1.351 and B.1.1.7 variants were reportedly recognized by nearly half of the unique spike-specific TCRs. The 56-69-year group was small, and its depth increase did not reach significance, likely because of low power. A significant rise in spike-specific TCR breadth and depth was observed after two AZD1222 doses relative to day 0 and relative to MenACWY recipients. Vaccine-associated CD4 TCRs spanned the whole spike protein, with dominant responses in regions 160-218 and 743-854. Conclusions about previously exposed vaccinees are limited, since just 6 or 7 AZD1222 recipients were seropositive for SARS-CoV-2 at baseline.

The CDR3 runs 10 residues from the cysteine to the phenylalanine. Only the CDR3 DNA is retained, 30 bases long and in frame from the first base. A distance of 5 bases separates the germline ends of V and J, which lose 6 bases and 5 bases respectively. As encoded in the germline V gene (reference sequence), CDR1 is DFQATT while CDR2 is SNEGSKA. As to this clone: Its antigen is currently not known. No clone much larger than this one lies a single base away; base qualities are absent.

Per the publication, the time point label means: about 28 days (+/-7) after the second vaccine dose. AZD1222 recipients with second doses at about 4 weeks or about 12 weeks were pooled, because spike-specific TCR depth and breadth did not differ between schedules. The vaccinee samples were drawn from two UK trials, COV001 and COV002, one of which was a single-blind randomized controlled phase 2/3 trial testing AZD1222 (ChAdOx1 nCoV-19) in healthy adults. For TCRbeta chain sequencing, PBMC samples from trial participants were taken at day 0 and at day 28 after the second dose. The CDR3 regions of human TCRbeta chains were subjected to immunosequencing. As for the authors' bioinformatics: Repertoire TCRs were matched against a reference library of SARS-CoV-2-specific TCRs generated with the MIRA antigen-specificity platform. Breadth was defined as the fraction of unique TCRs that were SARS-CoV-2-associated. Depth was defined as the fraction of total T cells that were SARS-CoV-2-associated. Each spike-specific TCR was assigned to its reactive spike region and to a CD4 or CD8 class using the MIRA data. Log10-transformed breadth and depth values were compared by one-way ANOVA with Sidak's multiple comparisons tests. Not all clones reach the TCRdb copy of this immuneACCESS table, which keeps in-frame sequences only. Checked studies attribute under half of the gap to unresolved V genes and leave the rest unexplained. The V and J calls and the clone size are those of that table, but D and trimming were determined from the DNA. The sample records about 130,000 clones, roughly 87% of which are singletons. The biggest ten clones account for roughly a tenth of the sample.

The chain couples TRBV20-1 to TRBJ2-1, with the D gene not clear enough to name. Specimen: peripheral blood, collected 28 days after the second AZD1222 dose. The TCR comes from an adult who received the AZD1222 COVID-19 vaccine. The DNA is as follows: TGCAGTGCAGAGAACAATGAGCAGTTCTTC. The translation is CSAENNEQFF.